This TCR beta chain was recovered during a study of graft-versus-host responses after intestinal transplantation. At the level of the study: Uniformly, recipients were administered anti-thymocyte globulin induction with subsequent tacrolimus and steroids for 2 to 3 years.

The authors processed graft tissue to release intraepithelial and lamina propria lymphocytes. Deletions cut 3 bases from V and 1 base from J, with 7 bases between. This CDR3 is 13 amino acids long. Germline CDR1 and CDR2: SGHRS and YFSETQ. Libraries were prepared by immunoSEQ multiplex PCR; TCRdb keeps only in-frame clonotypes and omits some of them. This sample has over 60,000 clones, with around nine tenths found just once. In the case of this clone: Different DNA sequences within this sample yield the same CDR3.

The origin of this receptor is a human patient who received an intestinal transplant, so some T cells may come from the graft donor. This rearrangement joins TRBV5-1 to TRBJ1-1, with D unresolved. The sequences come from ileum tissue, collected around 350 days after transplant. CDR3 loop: CASSSSANTEAFF. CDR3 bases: TGCGCCAGCAGCTCTTCAGCGAACACTGAAGCTTTCTTT.